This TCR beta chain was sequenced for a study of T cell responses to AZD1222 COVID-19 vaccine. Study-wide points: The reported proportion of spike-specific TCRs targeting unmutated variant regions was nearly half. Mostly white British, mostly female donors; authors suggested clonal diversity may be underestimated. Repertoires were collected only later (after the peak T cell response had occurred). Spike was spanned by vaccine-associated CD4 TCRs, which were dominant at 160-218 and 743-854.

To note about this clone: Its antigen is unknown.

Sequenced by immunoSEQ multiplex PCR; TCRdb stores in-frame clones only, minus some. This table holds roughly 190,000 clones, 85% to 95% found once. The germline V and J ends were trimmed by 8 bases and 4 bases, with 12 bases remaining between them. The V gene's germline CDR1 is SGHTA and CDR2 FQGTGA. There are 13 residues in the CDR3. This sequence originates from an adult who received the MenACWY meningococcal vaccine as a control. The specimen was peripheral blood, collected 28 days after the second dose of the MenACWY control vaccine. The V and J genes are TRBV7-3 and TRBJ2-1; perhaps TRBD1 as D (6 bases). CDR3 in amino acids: CASGSDRYNEQFF. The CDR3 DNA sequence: TGTGCCAGCGGATCGGACAGATACAATGAGCAGTTCTTC. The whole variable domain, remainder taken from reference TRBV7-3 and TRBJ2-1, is GAGVSQTPSNKVTEKGKYVELRCDPISGHTALYWYRQSLGQGPEFLIYFQGTGAADDSGLPNDRFFAVRPEGSVSTLKIQRTERGDSAVYLCASGSDRYNEQFFGPGTRLTVL.